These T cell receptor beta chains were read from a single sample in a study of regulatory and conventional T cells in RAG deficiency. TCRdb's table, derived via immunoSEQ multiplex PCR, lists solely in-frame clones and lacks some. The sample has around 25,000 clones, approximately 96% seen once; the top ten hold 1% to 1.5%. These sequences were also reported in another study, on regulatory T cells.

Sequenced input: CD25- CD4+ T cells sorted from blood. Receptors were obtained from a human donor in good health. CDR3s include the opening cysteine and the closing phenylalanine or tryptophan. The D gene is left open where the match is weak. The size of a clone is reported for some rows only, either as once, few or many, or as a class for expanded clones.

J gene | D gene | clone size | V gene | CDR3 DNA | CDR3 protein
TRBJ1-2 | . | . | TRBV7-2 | TGTGCCAGCAGCTTAGGACAGCATAACTATGGCTACACCTTC | CASSLGQHNYGYTF
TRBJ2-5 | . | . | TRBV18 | TGTGCCAGCTCATCCTACAGGGTTTCCCCACAAGAGACCCAGTACTTC | CASSSYRVSPQETQYF
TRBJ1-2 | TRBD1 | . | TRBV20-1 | TGCAGTGCCAGGGGGGCCTATGGCTACACCTTC | CSARGAYGYTF
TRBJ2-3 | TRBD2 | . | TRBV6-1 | TGTGCCAGCAGCGGCGGGGGGAGAACAGATACGCAGTATTTT | CASSGGGRTDTQYF
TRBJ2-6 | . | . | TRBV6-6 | TGTGCCAGCAGCAATACAGGGCCTGGGGCCAACGTCCTGACTTTC | CASSNTGPGANVLTF
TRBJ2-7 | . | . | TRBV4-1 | TGCGCCAGCAGCCAATACGGGTCCTACGAGCAGTACTTC | CASSQYGSYEQYF
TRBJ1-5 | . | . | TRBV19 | TGTGCCAGTAGTATAGTGCAGGGTGGTCAGCCCCAGCATTTT | CASSIVQGGQPQHF
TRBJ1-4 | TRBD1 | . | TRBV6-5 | TGTGCCAGCACCCCTCGACAGGGTTTGGGTGAAAAACTGTTTTTT | CASTPRQGLGEKLFF
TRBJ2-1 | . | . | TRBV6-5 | TGTGCCAGCAGTTACGGGGGGGCAAATTTCTATGAGCAGTTCTTC | CASSYGGANFYEQFF
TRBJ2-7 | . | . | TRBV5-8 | TGTGCCAGCAGCTTGTACTTTACCCTAGCCCCTTACGAGCAGTACTTC | CASSLYFTLAPYEQYF
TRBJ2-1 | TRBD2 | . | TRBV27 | TGTGCCAGCAGCACCACGGGGGGGCCGGTCAATGAGCAGTTCTTC | CASSTTGGPVNEQFF
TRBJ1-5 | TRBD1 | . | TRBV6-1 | TGTGCCAGCAGTAAAGGACAGGGCGGGGATCAGCCCCAGCATTTT | CASSKGQGGDQPQHF
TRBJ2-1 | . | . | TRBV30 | TGTGCCTGGAGTGAGAGGCGGGGACTTCGTCGTCATGAGCAGTTCTTC | CAWSERRGLRRHEQFF
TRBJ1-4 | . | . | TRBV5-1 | TGCGCCAGCAGCTTGGCCGGGCGGGAACTGTTTTTT | CASSLAGRELFF
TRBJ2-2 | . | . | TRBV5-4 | TGTGCCAGCTCCCTTGGGGCAGGGGCTGGTACCGGGGAGCTGTTTTTT | CASSLGAGAGTGELFF
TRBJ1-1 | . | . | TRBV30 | TGTGCCTGGAGTGGCAGTGCAGCTGAAGCTTTCTTT | CAWSGSAAEAFF
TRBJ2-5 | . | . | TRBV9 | TGTGCCAGCAGCGTAGAGGCTAGAACATGGGAGACCCAGTACTTC | CASSVEARTWETQYF
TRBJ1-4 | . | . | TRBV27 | TGTGCCAGCAGTCCCTGGGGAGGGTTAAGTGAAAAACTGTTTTTT | CASSPWGGLSEKLFF
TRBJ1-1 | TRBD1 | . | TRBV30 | TGTGCCTGGTCCAGGGGGCCGTCGAACACTGAAGCTTTCTTT | CAWSRGPSNTEAFF
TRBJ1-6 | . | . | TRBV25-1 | TGTGCCAGCAGTGATCACCAGAGGCGATCACCCCTCCACTTT | CASSDHQRRSPLHF
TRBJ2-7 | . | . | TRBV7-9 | TGTGCCAGCAGCATCTCCGGGACTCGCACAAGAAGAGGTCCCTACGAGCAGTACTTC | CASSISGTRTRRGPYEQYF
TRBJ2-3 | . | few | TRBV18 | TGTGCCAGCTCAGACGGGACACAGACCACAGATACGCAGTATTTT | CASSDGTQTTDTQYF
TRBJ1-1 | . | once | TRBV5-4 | TGTGCCAGCAGGGATCGGGTTCGCACTGAAGCTTTCTTT | CASRDRVRTEAFF
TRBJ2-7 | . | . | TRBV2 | TGTGCCAGCAGTGGGGAGGAGATACCAGCCTACGAGCAGTACTTC | CASSGEEIPAYEQYF
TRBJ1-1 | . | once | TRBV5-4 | TGTGCCAGCAGTTTATCAGGGGCCGGAATGAACACTGAAGCTTTCTTT | CASSLSGAGMNTEAFF
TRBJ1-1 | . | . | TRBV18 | TGTGCCAGCTCACCCGTGGGGGGGGAGGGTGACACTGAAGCTTTCTTT | CASSPVGGEGDTEAFF
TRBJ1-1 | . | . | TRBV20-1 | TGCAGTGCGAGAGGCGGGAAAGAAGCTTTCTTT | CSARGGKEAFF
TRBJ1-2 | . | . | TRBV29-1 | TGCAGCGTTGACACGCAGGGGAACTATGGCTACACCTTC | CSVDTQGNYGYTF
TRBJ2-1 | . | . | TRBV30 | TGTGCCTGGAGCATCCAGATTCGGGGGACCACAAATGAGCAGTTCTTC | CAWSIQIRGTTNEQFF
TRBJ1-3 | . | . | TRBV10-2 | TGCGCCAGCAGTGACTTGCGGGGGGGAGGAAACACCATATATTTT | CASSDLRGGGNTIYF
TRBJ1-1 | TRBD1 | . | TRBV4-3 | TGCGCCAGCAGCCAAGGTAGGACAGGCTTCGGGAACACTGAAGCTTTCTTT | CASSQGRTGFGNTEAFF
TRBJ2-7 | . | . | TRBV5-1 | TGCGCCAGCAGCCGGACTATTTACGAGCAGTACTTC | CASSRTIYEQYF
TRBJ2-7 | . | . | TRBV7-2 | TGTGCCAGCAGCTTCTCACAGCCCTACGAGCAGTACTTC | CASSFSQPYEQYF
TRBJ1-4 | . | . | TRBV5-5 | TGTGCCAGCAGCCGCGGACCAGGGGTTGCAACTAATGAAAAACTGTTTTTT | CASSRGPGVATNEKLFF
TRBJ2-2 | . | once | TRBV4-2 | TGTGCCAGCAGTTTAGACACTGCGAACACCGGGGAGCTGTTTTTT | CASSLDTANTGELFF
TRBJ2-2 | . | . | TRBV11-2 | TGTGCCAGCAGCTCAACCTCAGATATCCCGGGCACCGGGGAGCTGTTTTTT | CASSSTSDIPGTGELFF
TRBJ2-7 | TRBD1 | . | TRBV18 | TGTGCCAGCTCATCATGGACAGGGGACAGGTACGAGCAGTACTTC | CASSSWTGDRYEQYF
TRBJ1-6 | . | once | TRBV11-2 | TGTGCCAGCAGCTTAGAATCCTCGGGGAGCTCCTATAATTCACCCCTCCACTTT | CASSLESSGSSYNSPLHF
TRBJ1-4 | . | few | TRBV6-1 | TGTGCCAGCAGTGATGGCGGTGTTAATGAAAAACTGTTTTTT | CASSDGGVNEKLFF
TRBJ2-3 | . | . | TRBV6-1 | TGTGCCAGCAGTGAAGCTCGACTGCAGGGTGGTACGCAGTATTTT | CASSEARLQGGTQYF
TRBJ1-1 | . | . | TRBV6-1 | TGTGCCAGCTACTTTGGGCAGACAGGCACTGAAGCTTTCTTT | CASYFGQTGTEAFF
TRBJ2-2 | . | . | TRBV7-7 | TGTGCCAGCAGCTTAGAGCTGGGGACTCTCAACACCGGGGAGCTGTTTTTT | CASSLELGTLNTGELFF
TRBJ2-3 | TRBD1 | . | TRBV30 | TGTGCCTGGACCCGGACAGGGGGCGCAGATACGCAGTATTTT | CAWTRTGGADTQYF
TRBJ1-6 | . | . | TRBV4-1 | TGCGCCAGCAGCCAAGGAGGGCTGTATAATTCACCCCTCCACTTT | CASSQGGLYNSPLHF
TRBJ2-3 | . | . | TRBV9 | TGTGCCAGCAGCTCTCGACTAAAAACCTCAGATACGCAGTATTTT | CASSSRLKTSDTQYF
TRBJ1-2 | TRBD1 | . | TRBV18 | TGTGCCAGCTCACCCGGGACAGGGTCCGGCGGCTACACCTTC | CASSPGTGSGGYTF
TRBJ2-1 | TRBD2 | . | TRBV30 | TGTGCCTGGAGCGGCGGGGGGGCGATTGAGCAGTTCTTC | CAWSGGGAIEQFF
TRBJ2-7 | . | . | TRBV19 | TGTGCCAGGTGGGAGATCTATACTTCCTACGAGCAGTACTTC | CARWEIYTSYEQYF
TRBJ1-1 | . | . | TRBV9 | TGTGCCAGCAGCGTACTTGATACCGGCACTGAAGCTTTCTTT | CASSVLDTGTEAFF
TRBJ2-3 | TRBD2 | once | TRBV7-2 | TGTGCCAGCAGCTTATGGACTAGCGGGGGGGCGGGAGATACGCAGTATTTT | CASSLWTSGGAGDTQYF
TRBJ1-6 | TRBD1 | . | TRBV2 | TGTGCCAGCAGGGCGGACAGGGTGGCCTATAATTCCCCCCTCCACTTT | CASRADRVAYNSPLHF
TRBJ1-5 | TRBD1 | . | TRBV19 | TGTGCCAGTAGTATTCGGACAGGATCATGGCAGCCCCAGCATTTT | CASSIRTGSWQPQHF